Shown below are 27 T cell receptor beta chains from a single sample sequenced in a study of OX40 agonist ivuxolimab in advanced cancers. Repertoires were generated with immunoSEQ multiplex PCR, while TCRdb's copy carries only in-frame clones and drops some. Seen here are 76,000 or so clones, 86% observed once, and the top ten hold just over 0.75%. Specimen: CD4+ or CD8+ T cells sorted from blood, collected in a trial of the OX40 agonist ivuxolimab. These receptor sequences come from an adult with an advanced solid tumor such as melanoma, head and neck, liver or kidney cancer.

The chain is built from TRBV15 and TRBJ1-5; D uncertain. The CDR3 covers 13 residues. V was clipped by 1 base and J by 7 bases, with 8 bases between them. Germline values: CDR1 LNHNV, CDR2 YYDKDF (reference sequence). This CDR3 is CATSRGVVQPQHF. The DNA for the CDR3 is TGTGCCACCAGCAGAGGTGTAGTCCAGCCCCAGCATTTT.

The V call is TRBV7-3, the J call TRBJ2-7, with 9 positions matching TRBD1. V lost 2 bases to trimming and J lost 4 bases; unmatched junction nucleotides: 12. This CDR3 has 17 amino acids. The germline gives CDR1 SGHTA, CDR2 FQGTGA. The CDR3 protein is CASSLGPTGTGTYEQYF. The CDR3 coding sequence is TGTGCCAGCAGCTTAGGTCCCACCGGGACAGGGACTTACGAGCAGTACTTC. Drawing the rest from reference TRBV7-3 and TRBJ2-7, the complete variable domain is GAGVSQTPSNKVTEKGKYVELRCDPISGHTALYWYRQSLGQGPEFLIYFQGTGAADDSGLPNDRFFAVRPEGSVSTLKIQRTERGDSAVYLCASSLGPTGTGTYEQYFGPGTRLTVT.

The genes are TRBV5-1 and TRBJ2-5; the match to TRBD2 covers 9 bases. After removal of 3 bases from V and 2 bases from J, the junction contained 5 bases not matched to a gene. In germline, CDR1 is SGHRS, CDR2 YFSETQ. The CDR3 is 15 residues long. CDR3 protein: CASSYGTSNQETQYF. DNA for the CDR3: TGCGCCAGCAGCTATGGGACTAGCAATCAAGAGACCCAGTACTTC.

The V call is TRBV7-3, the J call TRBJ2-1; 8 nucleotides align to TRBD2. From germline, CDR1 is SGHTA and CDR2 FQGTGA. CDR3 length: 20 amino acids. The ends lost 5 bases at V and 0 bases at J; junction bases unmatched: 18. CDR3 DNA: TGTGCCAGCAGCCCCGCTGGAGCGGGAGCCCTCATCCTCTCCTACAATGAGCAGTTCTTC. It is translated as CASSPAGAGALILSYNEQFF.

The rearrangement joins TRBV5-4 to TRBJ2-7; D is perhaps TRBD2 (6 bases). This CDR3 region has 15 residues. Germline CDR1 and CDR2: SGHNT and YYREEE (reference sequence). V shed 0 bases and J shed 5 bases, with 15 bases lying between them. CDR3 sequence reads: CASSLAGGSVDEQYF. DNA of the CDR3: TGTGCCAGCAGCTTGGCCGGGGGAAGTGTGGACGAGCAGTACTTC. The whole variable domain, filled in from reference TRBV5-4 and TRBJ2-7, reads ETGVTQSPTHLIKTRGQQVTLRCSSQSGHNTVSWYQQALGQGPQFIFQYYREEENGRGNFPPRFSGLQFPNYSSELNVNALELDDSALYLCASSLAGGSVDEQYFGPGTRLTVT.

V and J are TRBV10-1 and TRBJ2-5; possibly TRBD2 for D (6 bases). This CDR3 contains 15 residues. The germline V gene has CDR1 WNHNN and CDR2 SYGVQD (reference sequence). V was trimmed by 9 bases and J by 1 base, leaving 18 bases between them. CDR3 in amino acids: CARKVPEGFQETQYF. In nucleotides, the CDR3 is TGCGCCAGAAAAGTCCCGGAGGGATTCCAAGAGACCCAGTACTTC.

V and J are TRBV6-6 and TRBJ2-7, with D possibly TRBD2 on 6 matching bases. CDR1 MNHNY and CDR2 SVGAGI come from the germline V gene (reference sequence). CDR3 length equals 14 residues. Between the trimmed V and J ends, which lost 0 bases and 3 bases, there was a span of 9 bases. The CDR3 protein is CASSYSGRNYEQYF. CDR3 sequence (DNA): TGTGCCAGCAGTTACTCGGGGAGGAACTACGAGCAGTACTTC.

Regarding this clone: Germline and junction disagree at one end, which may indicate a read error. The chain couples TRBV19 to TRBJ1-6, with 8 nucleotides matching TRBD1. The CDR3 totals 16 residues. Germline-derived CDR1 and CDR2 are LNHDA and SQIVND (reference sequence). The CDR3 DNA reads TGTGCCAGTAGTCCGGACCGGGACAGGAGAAATTCGCCCCTCCACTTT. Protein product: CASSPDRDRRNSPLHF.

The V and J genes are TRBV27 and TRBJ2-4; 13 bases line up with TRBD2. This CDR3 has 19 residues. Unmatched junction bases numbered 8, after V lost 2 bases and J lost 1 base. Germline assignment: CDR1 MNHEY and CDR2 SMNVEV (reference sequence). CDR3 sequence reads: CASSLTWTSGSFAKNIQYF. The CDR3 region has the DNA TGTGCCAGCAGTTTAACCTGGACTAGCGGGAGTTTTGCCAAAAACATTCAGTACTTC.

V and J are TRBV30 and TRBJ2-5, with 8 bases matching TRBD1. Germline CDR1 GTSNPN, CDR2 SVGIG (reference sequence). The CDR3 spans 17 residues. V dropped 3 bases and J dropped 4; count of bases not matched to a gene: 16. CDR3 nucleotide sequence: TGTGCCTGGAGGAGAACGGGCAGGGGGCTTTCGGGAGAGACCCAGTACTTC. It codes for CAWRRTGRGLSGETQYF. Filled out from reference TRBV30 and TRBJ2-5, the complete variable domain reads SQTIHQWPATLVQPVGSPLSLECTVEGTSNPNLYWYRQAAGRGLQLLFYSVGIGQISSEVPQNLSASRPQDRQFILSSKKLLLSDSGFYLCAWRRTGRGLSGETQYFGPGTRLLVL.

The chain links TRBV4-1 to TRBJ1-4, with D uncertain. Germline assignment: CDR1 MGHRA and CDR2 YSYEKL. V was trimmed by 0 bases and J by 2 bases, leaving 10 bases between them. The CDR3 consists of 16 residues. The CDR3 loop reads CASSQDLGTTNEKLFF. CDR3 nucleotides: TGCGCCAGCAGCCAAGATCTGGGAACGACTAATGAAAAACTGTTTTTT.

This clone was detected only a few times. The chain uses TRBV5-5 and TRBJ2-6; D is tentatively TRBD1 or TRBD2 (5 bases each). V was clipped by 5 bases and J by 0 bases, with 15 bases between them. Germline CDR1 and CDR2: SGHKS and YYEKEE (reference sequence). The CDR3 covers 17 residues. For the CDR3, the DNA is TGTGCCAGCAGTTATTCGGGACGCAACTCTGGGGCCAACGTCCTGACTTTC. It yields the protein CASSYSGRNSGANVLTF.

The J gene is TRBJ2-3, the V gene TRBV10-2; TRBD2 matches 11 bases. Germline CDR1 and CDR2: WSHSY and SAAADI. This CDR3 spans 15 amino acids. Losses at the gene ends were 7 bases for V and 4 bases for J; bases not matched to a gene: 7. The CDR3 coding sequence is TGCGCCAGCACCGATAGCGGGGGGGTATCAGATACGCAGTATTTT. As protein: CASTDSGGVSDTQYF.

This clone came up a few times. V usage is TRBV10-3 and J usage is TRBJ2-7, with D possibly called TRBD1 or TRBD2 (5 bases each). V lost 6 bases, J lost 5 bases, and 8 bases lay in between. Germline loops: CDR1 ENHRY, CDR2 SYGVKD. The CDR3 consists of 11 residues. In DNA form, the CDR3 reads TGTGCCATCAGATTGGGACACGAGCAGTACTTC. Translating gives CAIRLGHEQYF.

This chain uses TRBV27 with TRBJ1-1; a possible D gene is TRBD1 (6 bases). The CDR3 consists of 16 residues. V lost 6 bases, J lost 4 bases, and 21 bases lay in between. From germline, CDR1 is MNHEY and CDR2 SMNVEV (reference sequence). CDR3 sequence (DNA): TGTGCCAGCAGAGGAGGGTGGCGGGGGCTGGGCACTGAAGCTTTCTTT. Protein: CASRGGWRGLGTEAFF.

This chain joins TRBV7-9 and TRBJ2-5, with 9 bases identical to TRBD1. The last part of the DNA fits TRBJ2-7 better; the J call may be wrong. The length of the CDR3 is 17 residues. CDR1 and CDR2 (germline): SEHNR, FQNEAQ (reference sequence). The chain's CDR3 is CASSPFLLGQGRYEQYF. The CDR3 DNA sequence: TGTGCCAGCAGCCCATTCCTTTTGGGACAGGGTAGGTACGAGCAGTACTTC.

The V gene is TRBV28, the J gene TRBJ2-7; D is ambiguous. The germline V gene has CDR1 MDHEN and CDR2 SYDVKM. Trimming took off 9 bases at V and 3 bases at J, with 9 bases between the two ends. The CDR3 is 11 residues long. CDR3 loop: CASRIRYEQYF. The CDR3 region has the DNA TGTGCCAGTAGAATTCGCTACGAGCAGTACTTC.

The gene calls are TRBV5-1 and TRBJ2-1; D is uncertain. Germline V CDR1 and CDR2: SGHRS, YFSETQ. CDR3 length equals 16 residues. V was trimmed by 0 bases and J by 1 base, leaving 11 bases between them. CDR3: CASSLVGQQSYNEQFF. CDR3 DNA sequence: TGCGCCAGCAGCTTGGTAGGGCAGCAGTCCTACAATGAGCAGTTCTTC.

The gene calls are TRBV27 and TRBJ2-1, with D perhaps TRBD1 or TRBD2 (6 bases each). V gave up 5 bases and J gave up 7 bases, with 18 bases separating them. The CDR3 is 15 residues long. The V gene's germline CDR1 is MNHEY and CDR2 SMNVEV (reference sequence). In DNA, the CDR3 is TGTGCCAGCAGTCCCCTGGAGGGGGAGTGGAATGAGCAGTTCTTC. Translation: CASSPLEGEWNEQFF.

CDR3 sequence reads: CASSVDPYNTEAFF. As DNA, the CDR3 is TGTGCCAGCAGCGTAGACCCATATAACACTGAAGCTTTCTTT. The V gene is TRBV9, the J gene TRBJ1-1; D is ambiguous. This CDR3 is 14 amino acids long. Trimming shortened V by 0 bases and J by 2 bases, and 8 bases separated the two germline ends. Looked up from germline, CDR1 is SGDLS and CDR2 is YYNGEE.

The V and J genes are TRBV4-2 and TRBJ1-4, with D perhaps TRBD1 (5 bases). The germline gives CDR1 LGHNA, CDR2 YNFKEQ. The germline V and J ends were trimmed by 1 base and 8 bases, with 14 bases remaining between them. CDR3 length: 15 residues. The CDR3 reads CASSQGPDRAEKLFF. In DNA, the CDR3 is TGTGCCAGCAGCCAAGGGCCAGACAGAGCCGAAAAACTGTTTTTT.

The V gene is TRBV5-4, the J gene TRBJ2-3; D might be TRBD2 (6 bases). CDR3 length: 14 residues. V gave up 0 bases and J gave up 5 bases, with 10 bases separating them. The germline V gene has CDR1 SGHNT and CDR2 YYREEE (reference sequence). CDR3 in DNA: TGTGCCAGCAGCTTGGGCGGGGCAGGAGATACGCAGTATTTT. It is translated as CASSLGGAGDTQYF. Combining the CDR3 with reference TRBV5-4 and TRBJ2-3 gives the whole variable domain ETGVTQSPTHLIKTRGQQVTLRCSSQSGHNTVSWYQQALGQGPQFIFQYYREEENGRGNFPPRFSGLQFPNYSSELNVNALELDDSALYLCASSLGGAGDTQYFGPGTRLTVL.

A word on this clone: An end of the junction differs from the germline gene, which may be a read error. The chain is built from TRBV6-5 and TRBJ2-1; D is unresolved. The CDR3 is 12 residues long. Germline V gene lookup returns CDR1 MNHEY and CDR2 SVGAGI. This chain's CDR3 is CASSYRANEQLF. In nucleotides, the CDR3 is TGTGCCAGCAGTTACCGGGCGAATGAGCAGCTCTTC.

The rearrangement joins TRBV5-4 to TRBJ1-6; D is perhaps TRBD1 (5 bases). Germline V gene data show CDR1 as SGHNT and CDR2 as YYREEE (reference sequence). The CDR3 totals 14 residues. V lost 4 bases, J lost 4 bases, and 9 bases lay in between. As DNA, the CDR3 is TGTGCCAGCAGCGAGGCAGGGTATAATTCACCCCTCCACTTT. This gives the protein CASSEAGYNSPLHF.

This sequence joins TRBV5-4 and TRBJ1-3; D not certain. This CDR3 has 16 residues. V was trimmed by 0 bases and J by 1 base, leaving 11 bases between them. The germline V gene encodes CDR1 SGHNT and CDR2 YYREEE (reference sequence). The CDR3 nucleotides are TGTGCCAGCAGCTTGGAACAGAGCATATCTGGAAACACCATATATTTT. Translated, it gives CASSLEQSISGNTIYF.

The V and J genes are TRBV14 and TRBJ2-2; TRBD1 agrees at 7 bases. Germline V gene data show CDR1 as SGHDN and CDR2 as FVKESK. The CDR3 has 17 amino acids. The J segment lost 1 base and the V segment lost 3 bases, leaving 8 bases of the junction unmatched. The CDR3 protein is CASSHLTGRGNTGELFF. CDR3 nucleotides: TGTGCCAGCAGCCATTTGACAGGGAGAGGGAACACCGGGGAGCTGTTTTTT.

This clone was observed many times. The chain uses TRBV4-1 and TRBJ1-2; D ambiguous. This CDR3 has 17 amino acids. Per the germline V gene, CDR1 is MGHRA and CDR2 is YSYEKL. V lost 0 bases to trimming and J lost 4 bases, with 18 bases between them. CDR3 nucleotides: TGCGCCAGCAGCCAAGACAGGCCAATCGGCTCGGGCTATGGCTACACCTTC. It encodes CASSQDRPIGSGYGYTF.